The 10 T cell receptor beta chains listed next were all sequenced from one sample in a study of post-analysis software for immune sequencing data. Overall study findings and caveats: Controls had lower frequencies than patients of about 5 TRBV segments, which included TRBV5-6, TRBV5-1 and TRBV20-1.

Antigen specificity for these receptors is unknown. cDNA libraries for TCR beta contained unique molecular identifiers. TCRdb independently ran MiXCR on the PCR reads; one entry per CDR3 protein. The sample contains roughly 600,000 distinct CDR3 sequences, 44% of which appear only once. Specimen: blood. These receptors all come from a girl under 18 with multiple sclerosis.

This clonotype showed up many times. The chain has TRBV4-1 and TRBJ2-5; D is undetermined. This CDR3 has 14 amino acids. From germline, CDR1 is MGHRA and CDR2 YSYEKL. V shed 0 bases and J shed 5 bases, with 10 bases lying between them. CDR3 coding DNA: TGCGCCAGCAGCCAAGAGGGTTACCGGGAGACCCAGTACTTC. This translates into CASSQEGYRETQYF.

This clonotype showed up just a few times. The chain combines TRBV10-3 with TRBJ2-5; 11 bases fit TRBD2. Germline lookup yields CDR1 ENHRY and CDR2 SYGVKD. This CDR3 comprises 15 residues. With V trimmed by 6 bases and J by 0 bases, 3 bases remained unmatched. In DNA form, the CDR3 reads TGTGCCATCAGCGTGACTAGCGGGGACCAAGAGACCCAGTACTTC. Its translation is CAISVTSGDQETQYF.

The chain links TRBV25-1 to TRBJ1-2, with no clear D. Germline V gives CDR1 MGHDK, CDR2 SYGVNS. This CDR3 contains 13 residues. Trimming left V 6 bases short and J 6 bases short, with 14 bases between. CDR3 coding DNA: TGTGCCAGCAGGGGTTTTGGTTTCAATGGCTACACCTTC. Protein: CASRGFGFNGYTF.

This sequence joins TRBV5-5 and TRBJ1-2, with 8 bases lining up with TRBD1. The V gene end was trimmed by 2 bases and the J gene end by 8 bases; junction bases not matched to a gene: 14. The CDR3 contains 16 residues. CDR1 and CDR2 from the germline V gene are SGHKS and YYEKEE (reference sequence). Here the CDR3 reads CASSFRQGTSSGGYTF. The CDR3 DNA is TGTGCCAGCAGCTTTCGACAGGGGACGAGTTCGGGAGGCTACACCTTC.

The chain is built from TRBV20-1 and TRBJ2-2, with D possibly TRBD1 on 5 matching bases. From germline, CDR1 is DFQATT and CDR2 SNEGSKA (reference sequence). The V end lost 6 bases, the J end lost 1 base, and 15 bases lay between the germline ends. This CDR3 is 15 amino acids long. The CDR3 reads CSAERAGRNTGELFF. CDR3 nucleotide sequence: TGCAGTGCCGAACGGGCAGGGCGGAACACCGGGGAGCTGTTTTTT.

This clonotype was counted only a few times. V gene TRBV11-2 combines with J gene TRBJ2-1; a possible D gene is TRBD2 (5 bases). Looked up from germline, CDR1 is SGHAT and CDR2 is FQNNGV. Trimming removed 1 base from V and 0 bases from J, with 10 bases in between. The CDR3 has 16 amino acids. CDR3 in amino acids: CASSLGGSASYNEQFF. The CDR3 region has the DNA TGTGCCAGCAGCTTAGGTGGTAGCGCCTCCTACAATGAGCAGTTCTTC.

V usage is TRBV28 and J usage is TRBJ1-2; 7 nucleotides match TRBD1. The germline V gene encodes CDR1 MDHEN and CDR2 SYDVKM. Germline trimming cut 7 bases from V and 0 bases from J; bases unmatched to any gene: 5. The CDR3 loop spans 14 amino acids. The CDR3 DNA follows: TGTGCCAGCAAGCCGGGACAGACTAACTATGGCTACACCTTC. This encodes CASKPGQTNYGYTF.

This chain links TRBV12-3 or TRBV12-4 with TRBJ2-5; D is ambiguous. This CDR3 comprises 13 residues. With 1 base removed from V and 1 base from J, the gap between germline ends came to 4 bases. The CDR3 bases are TGTGCCAGCAGTTTAGAGATCCAAGAGACCCAGTACTTC. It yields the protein CASSLEIQETQYF.

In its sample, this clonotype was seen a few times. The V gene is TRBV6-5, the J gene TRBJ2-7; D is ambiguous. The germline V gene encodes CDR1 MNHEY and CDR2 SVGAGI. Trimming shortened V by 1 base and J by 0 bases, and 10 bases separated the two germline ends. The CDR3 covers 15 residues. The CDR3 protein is CASSYYLTDSYEQYF. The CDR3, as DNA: TGTGCCAGCAGTTACTACCTGACCGACTCCTACGAGCAGTACTTC.

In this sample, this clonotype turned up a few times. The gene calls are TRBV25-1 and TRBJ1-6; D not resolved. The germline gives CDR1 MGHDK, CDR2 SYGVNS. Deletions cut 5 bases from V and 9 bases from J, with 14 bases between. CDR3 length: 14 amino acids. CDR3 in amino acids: CASSRQRTFSPLHF. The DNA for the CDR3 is TGTGCCAGCAGTCGTCAACGGACTTTTTCACCCCTCCACTTT.